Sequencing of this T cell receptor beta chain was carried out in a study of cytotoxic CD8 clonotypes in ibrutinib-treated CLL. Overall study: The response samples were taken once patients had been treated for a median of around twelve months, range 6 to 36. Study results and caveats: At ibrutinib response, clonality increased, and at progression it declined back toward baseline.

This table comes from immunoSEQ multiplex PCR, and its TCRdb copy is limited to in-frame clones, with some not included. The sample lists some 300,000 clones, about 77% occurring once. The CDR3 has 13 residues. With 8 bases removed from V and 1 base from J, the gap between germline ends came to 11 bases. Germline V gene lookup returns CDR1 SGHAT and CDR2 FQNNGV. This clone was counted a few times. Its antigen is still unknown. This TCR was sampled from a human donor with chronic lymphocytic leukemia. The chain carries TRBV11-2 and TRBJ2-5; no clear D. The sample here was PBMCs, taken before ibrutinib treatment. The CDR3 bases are TGTGCCAGCGCTAAAGGGTCCCAAGAGACCCAGTACTTC. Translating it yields CASAKGSQETQYF.